Below, 22 T cell receptor beta chains from the same sample are listed, as sequenced in a study of neurological immune-mediated disorders. Regarding time point: technical triplicate 2. A single record per CDR3 protein comes from TCRdb applying MiXCR to the 5' RACE reads. The sample consists of about 55,000 distinct CDR3 sequences, under 30% of them appearing once. Sequences were obtained from PBMCs. The source of these receptors is a man in his sixties with HTLV-1-associated myelopathy (HAM/TSP).

The table lists this clonotype with many counts. The chain has TRBV5-5 and TRBJ1-4; D is ambiguous. Germline values: CDR1 SGHKS, CDR2 YYEKEE (reference sequence). V was cut by 4 bases and J by 7 bases, with 17 bases left in between. The CDR3 loop spans 15 amino acids. CDR3 protein: CASSLDGLGSEKLFF. CDR3 bases: TGTGCCAGCAGCCTCGATGGACTGGGTAGTGAAAAACTGTTTTTT.

To note about this clonotype: A much larger clone differs by one base, so this may be a read error. The chain is built from TRBV5-1 and TRBJ1-1; D perhaps matches TRBD1 (5 bases). The length of the CDR3 is 14 residues. CDR1 is SGHRS, CDR2 YFSETQ, per germline. This chain's CDR3 is CDSNDIQGNTEAFF. CDR3 DNA sequence: TGCGACAGCAACGATATCCAGGGGAACACTGAAGCTTTCTTT.

This chain connects TRBV20-1 to TRBJ2-1, with 10 bases fitting TRBD2. This CDR3 comprises 15 residues. The V and J ends lost 5 bases and 8 bases, in that order; junction bases with no gene match: 12. The germline V gene has CDR1 DFQATT and CDR2 SNEGSKA (reference sequence). CDR3 region: CSAYNGLAVSDEQFF. The CDR3 nucleotides are TGCAGTGCTTATAACGGACTAGCGGTTAGCGATGAGCAGTTCTTC.

This clonotype showed up many times. The chain recombines TRBV12-3 or TRBV12-4 with TRBJ2-1, with 9 bases matching TRBD2. The CDR3 has 14 amino acids. V lost 6 bases, J lost 6 bases, and 6 bases stayed unmatched. The CDR3, as DNA: TGTGCCAGCAGCTTTAGCGGGAGATCCAATGAGCAGTTCTTC. The encoded protein is CASSFSGRSNEQFF.

The V gene is TRBV4-1, the J gene TRBJ2-2, with unresolved D. CDR1 is MGHRA and CDR2 is YSYEKL in the germline V gene. The CDR3 is 16 residues long. Trimming took off 0 bases at V and 1 base at J, with 9 bases between the two ends. As DNA, the CDR3 is TGCGCCAGCAGCCAAGATGGCAGAAGGAACACCGGGGAGCTGTTTTTT. As protein: CASSQDGRRNTGELFF.

This clonotype has ten or more counts. This chain uses TRBV3-1 with TRBJ2-7, with TRBD2 matching 12 bases. CDR1 and CDR2 (germline): LGHDT, YNNKEL (reference sequence). This CDR3 is built from 16 residues. After removal of 4 bases from V and 3 bases from J, the junction contained 7 bases not matched to a gene. CDR3 in amino acids: CASSRSTSGRYYEQYF. CDR3 DNA sequence: TGTGCCAGCAGCCGAAGTACTAGCGGGAGGTACTACGAGCAGTACTTC.

There are many counts of this clonotype. The V call is TRBV20-1, the J call TRBJ1-5; 7 bases agree with TRBD1. Germline assignment: CDR1 DFQATT and CDR2 SNEGSKA (reference sequence). V shed 2 bases, J shed 4 bases, and the junction held 8 bases outside the gene matches. CDR3 length: 15 amino acids. CDR3 sequence (DNA): TGCAGTGCTAGAAGTTCTTCAGGGGGAAATCAGCCCCAGCATTTT. This encodes CSARSSSGGNQPQHF.

The gene calls are TRBV20-1 and TRBJ1-3; D might be TRBD1 (6 bases). Germline loops: CDR1 DFQATT, CDR2 SNEGSKA (reference sequence). Trimming removed 1 base from V and 8 bases from J, with 12 bases in between. The CDR3 has 13 residues. The CDR3 loop is CSARVTGRDTIYF. The CDR3 DNA reads TGCAGTGCTAGAGTGACAGGCAGGGACACCATATATTTT.

This rearrangement joins TRBV21-1 to TRBJ2-1; TRBD1, as called in the table, went unchecked against the DNA. TRBV21-1 is designated a pseudogene. The CDR3 totals 12 residues. CDR3 sequence (DNA): TGTGCCAGCACACTGGGGGGCGGGAATCAGTTCTTC. Its protein is CASTLGGGNQFF.

There are many counts of this clonotype. The chain joins TRBV6-5 to TRBJ1-2; unclear D gene. This CDR3 spans 15 amino acids. Trimming left V 2 bases short and J 6 bases short, with 16 bases between. Germline values: CDR1 MNHEY, CDR2 SVGAGI. The CDR3 bases are TGTGCCAGCAGTTACCTGTCGGGCCGCGGGCATGGCTACACCTTC. Its protein product is CASSYLSGRGHGYTF.

By proportion, this clonotype is medium-sized. The chain uses TRBV5-1 and TRBJ2-2; maybe TRBD1 (5 bases). V dropped 2 bases and J dropped 0 bases, with 8 bases sitting between them. Germline CDR1 and CDR2: SGHRS and YFSETQ. CDR3 size: 15 residues. The CDR3 region has the DNA TGCGCCAGCAGCTTACGGACACCGAACACCGGGGAGCTGTTTTTT. This gives the protein CASSLRTPNTGELFF. The whole variable domain, remainder taken from reference TRBV5-1 and TRBJ2-2, is KAGVTQTPRYLIKTRGQQVTLSCSPISGHRSVSWYQQTPGQGLQFLFEYFSETQRNKGNFPGRFSGRQFSNSRSEMNVSTLELGDSALYLCASSLRTPNTGELFFGEGSRLTVL.

V and J are TRBV5-1 and TRBJ2-1, with 11 positions matching TRBD2. V dropped 2 bases and J dropped 8; count of bases not matched to a gene: 6. The germline CDR1 and CDR2 sequences are SGHRS and YFSETQ. The CDR3 spans 15 residues. CDR3 in amino acids: CASSLRTSGSDEQFF. CDR3 bases: TGCGCCAGCAGCTTAAGGACTAGCGGGTCTGATGAGCAGTTCTTC.

This clonotype came up many times. This sequence joins TRBV29-1 and TRBJ2-5, with unresolved D. V shed 6 bases and J shed 5 bases, with 19 bases lying between them. Germline loops: CDR1 SQVTM, CDR2 ANQGSEA. The CDR3 loop spans 14 amino acids. The CDR3 spells CSVGGWARVETQYF. CDR3 bases: TGCAGCGTAGGTGGGTGGGCGAGAGTCGAGACCCAGTACTTC.

The table lists this clonotype with many counts. This chain connects TRBV12-3 or TRBV12-4 to TRBJ1-1; tentative D call: TRBD1 (5 bases). The CDR3 sequence is 13 residues long. Trimming pared 5 bases from V and 10 bases from J, leaving 17 bases between. CDR3 protein: CASSPLGVVGAFF. The CDR3 DNA reads TGTGCCAGCAGTCCTTTGGGGGTGGTGGGAGCTTTCTTT.

A single count supports this clonotype. The chain carries TRBV11-2 and TRBJ2-1; D remains unclear. The germline gives CDR1 SGHAT, CDR2 FQNNGV. There are 15 residues in the CDR3. Trimming shortened V by 1 base and J by 6 bases, and 13 bases separated the two germline ends. The CDR3 sequence is CASSLGSSTGNEQFF. The CDR3 DNA sequence: TGTGCCAGCAGCTTAGGTAGCAGTACGGGCAATGAGCAGTTCTTC.

Ten or more counts support this clonotype. J is TRBJ2-3 and V is TRBV5-6; D is unresolved. Germline V lookup: CDR1 SGHDT, CDR2 YYEEEE. CDR3 length: 13 residues. V shed 2 bases and J shed 2 bases, with 6 bases lying between them. The CDR3 protein is CASSLAFTDTQYF. CDR3 DNA: TGTGCCAGCAGCTTAGCGTTCACAGATACGCAGTATTTT.

This clonotype was recorded many times. CDR3 nucleotides: TGCGCCAGCAGCGGAGTCGACTACACAGATACGCAGTATTTT. Translating gives CASSGVDYTDTQYF. The chain is built from TRBV5-1 and TRBJ2-3; a weak D match, TRBD2 (5 bases). In germline, CDR1 is SGHRS, CDR2 YFSETQ. The V end was cut by 4 bases, the J end by 2 bases, with 11 bases between. There are 14 residues in the CDR3.

As regards this clonotype: Sequence at one end of the junction differs from germline and may be a read error. This sequence joins TRBV3-1 and TRBJ2-7; TRBD2 matches at 7 bases. This CDR3 contains 15 residues. The V gene's germline CDR1 is LGHDT and CDR2 YNNKEL (reference sequence). Here the CDR3 reads CASRQAGDPGGEQYF. CDR3 DNA sequence: TGTGCCAGCAGGCAAGCGGGTGACCCGGGAGGCGAGCAGTACTTC.

This clonotype was observed many times. Mismatch with germline at one junction end may stem from a read error. The chain joins TRBV18 to TRBJ2-1; 9 nucleotides line up with TRBD2. This CDR3 is 15 amino acids long. Germline CDR1 KGHSH, CDR2 LQKENI. The CDR3 loop is CASSPSGSSNNEQFF. DNA of the CDR3: TGTGCCAGCTCACCTAGCGGGAGCTCCAACAATGAGCAGTTCTTC.

The genes are TRBV28 and TRBJ2-4, with D perhaps TRBD1 or TRBD2 (5 bases each). The end of the DNA fits TRBJ2-1 better, so the J call may be wrong. The CDR3 contains 15 residues. Germline loops: CDR1 MDHEN, CDR2 SYDVKM. The CDR3 region is CATGGGVVSKYIQFF. The DNA for the CDR3 is TGTGCCACCGGTGGGGGAGTGGTCTCCAAATACATTCAGTTCTTC.

This clonotype was recorded once. The genes are TRBV28 and TRBJ1-2; TRBD1 aligns across 9 bases. The CDR3 length is 15 residues. The V and J ends lost 5 bases and 4 bases, in that order; junction bases with no gene match: 8. Germline CDR1 and CDR2: MDHEN and SYDVKM. Here the CDR3 reads CASSIQTGGGYGYTF. CDR3 nucleotide sequence: TGTGCCAGCAGTATACAGACAGGGGGTGGCTATGGCTACACCTTC.

This clonotype has a count of ten or more. The CDR3 region is CASSPMPSSLREGYNEQFF. The DNA of the CDR3 is TGCGCCAGCAGCCCAATGCCCTCATCCTTGAGGGAGGGCTACAATGAGCAGTTCTTC. V usage is TRBV4-1 and J usage is TRBJ2-1, with 7 nucleotides matching TRBD2. The CDR3 spans 19 residues. CDR1 and CDR2 (germline): MGHRA, YSYEKL. Trimming at V came to 4 bases and at J to 3 bases, leaving 18 bases not matched to a gene.